This TCR beta chain was recorded in a study of vaccination effects on CD4 cells after COVID-19. Overall study: Each participant received a vaccine that was either BNT162b2 or mRNA-1273, given as two doses. Study-wide results and caveats: Vaccine-induced clones in healthy vaccinees cross-reacted with common cold coronaviruses in only 1 of 255 cases.

Prior to sequencing, the ViraFEST assay stimulated PBMC with viral peptide pools, which expanded the antigen-specific CD4+ T cells. Having been cultured for around ten days, the cells underwent CD4+ T cell isolation. Nobody among the vaccine recipients had prior SARS-CoV-2 infection (nucleocapsid antibodies were negative). Germline V gene sequence: CDR1 MNHEY, CDR2 SVGAGI. V was clipped by 6 bases and J by 7 bases; unmatched bases: 5. This CDR3 has 13 residues. For this clone: Its antigen is currently unknown.

Profiling relied on immunoSEQ multiplex PCR, and the TCRdb table lists in-frame clones only, not all of them. The data show tens of thousands of clones, around three quarters seen once. The V call is TRBV6-5, the J call TRBJ1-5; 8 nucleotides line up with TRBD1. The source is a human donor who received a COVID-19 vaccine. The material was CD4+ T cells from PBMCs cultured with HCoV-NL63 spike peptides, obtained before COVID-19 vaccination. CDR3 coding DNA: TGTGCCAGCAGCGGACAGGGTAGACAGCCCCAGCATTTT. This translates into CASSGQGRQPQHF.